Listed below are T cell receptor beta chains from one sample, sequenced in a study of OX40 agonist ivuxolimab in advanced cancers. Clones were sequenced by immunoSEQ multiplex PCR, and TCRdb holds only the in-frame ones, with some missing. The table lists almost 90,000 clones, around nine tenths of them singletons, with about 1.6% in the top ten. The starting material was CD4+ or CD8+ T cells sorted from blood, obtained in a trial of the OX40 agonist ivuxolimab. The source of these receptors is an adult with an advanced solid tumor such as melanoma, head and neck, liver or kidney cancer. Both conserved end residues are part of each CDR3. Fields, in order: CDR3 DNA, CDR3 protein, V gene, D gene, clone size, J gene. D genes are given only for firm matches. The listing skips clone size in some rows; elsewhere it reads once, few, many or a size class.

TGTGCCAGCAGCCCCTTGGACGGCCGCTCTGGAAACACCATATATTTT,CASSPLDGRSGNTIYF,TRBV4-2,.,.,TRBJ1-3
TGTGCCTGGGCCCGGGATAGCAATCAGCCCCAGCATTTT,CAWARDSNQPQHF,TRBV30,.,.,TRBJ1-5
TGTGCCACCAGCAGAGAAGGCAGGGTTGGCGAGCAGTACTTC,CATSREGRVGEQYF,TRBV15,.,few,TRBJ2-7
TGTGCCAGTAGCACCGGACTAGCGGACACAGATACGCAGTATTTT,CASSTGLADTDTQYF,TRBV19,TRBD2,.,TRBJ2-3
TGCAGCGCCGCGTTCTGGGAGGCGCAGTATTTT,CSAAFWEAQYF,TRBV29-1,.,.,TRBJ2-3
TGTGCCAGCAGCTTAGCCGCAGGGGCCCTCAATGAAAAACTGTTTTTT,CASSLAAGALNEKLFF,TRBV7-2,.,.,TRBJ1-4
TGTGCCAGTCGGGCGGGAGTTGGGTGGACAGATACGCAGTATTTT,CASRAGVGWTDTQYF,TRBV27,TRBD2,.,TRBJ2-3
TGTGCCAGCAGTCGCCCTACCGAGACTCCTACCGGGGAGCTGTTTTTT,CASSRPTETPTGELFF,TRBV6-4,.,.,TRBJ2-2
TGTGCCAGCAGGAAACAGGCGGGAGGGCCGAATACGCAGTATTTT,CASRKQAGGPNTQYF,TRBV25-1,TRBD2,few,TRBJ2-3
TGCGCCAGCAGCCTAGGCGGACAGGGAAGCACAGATACGCAGTATTTT,CASSLGGQGSTDTQYF,TRBV5-1,TRBD1,.,TRBJ2-3
TGCAGCGTTTCACCTACAGGGGGCTGGAGTCAGCCCCAGCATTTT,CSVSPTGGWSQPQHF,TRBV29-1,TRBD1,once,TRBJ1-5
TGCGCCAGCAGCTCGGGCCCCAACGATGAGCAGTTCTTC,CASSSGPNDEQFF,TRBV5-1,.,.,TRBJ2-1
TGTGCCTGGAGCGCCGGGACCCGCTGGGATGGCTACACCTTC,CAWSAGTRWDGYTF,TRBV30,.,.,TRBJ1-2
TGTGCCAGCAGCCCCGGGGGCGGGGGCACAGATACGCAGTATTTT,CASSPGGGGTDTQYF,TRBV13,.,.,TRBJ2-3
TGTGCCAGCAGCTTATGGGGGGCTGGGGAGACCCAGTACTTC,CASSLWGAGETQYF,TRBV5-8,.,once,TRBJ2-5
TGTGCCAGCAGCACTCAGGGGACCGCTGGAAACACCATATATTTT,CASSTQGTAGNTIYF,TRBV9,.,.,TRBJ1-3
TGTGCCAGTGGGGAGGGGGATACGCAGTATTTT,CASGEGDTQYF,TRBV7-9,TRBD2,.,TRBJ2-3
TGCGCCAGCAGCCAAGACTTAGCTATTGGGTCCGGGGAGCTGTTTTTT,CASSQDLAIGSGELFF,TRBV4-1,.,.,TRBJ2-2
TGTGCCAGCCGCTACTTCGGGACAGGGACCTACGAGCAGTACTTC,CASRYFGTGTYEQYF,TRBV6-5,TRBD1,.,TRBJ2-7
TGTGCCAGCAGCCTCCTAGGGCAGGGGTTGAACACTGAAGCTTTCTTT,CASSLLGQGLNTEAFF,TRBV4-2,.,.,TRBJ1-1
TGTGCCAGCAGCGCCCGGGACCCCACCATCGGTGGCTACACCTTC,CASSARDPTIGGYTF,TRBV5-6,.,.,TRBJ1-2
TGTGCCAGCAGTTTCCGGAGGAGTAACAGCGGACCTAAACAGGAGTATTTT,CASSFRRSNSGPKQEYF,TRBV27,.,.,TRBJ2-3
TGTGCCAGCAGCCAAGCAGGTCAGCTCTCCTACGAGCAGTACTTC,CASSQAGQLSYEQYF,TRBV14,.,.,TRBJ2-7
TGTGCCAGCAGCCCCGACAGGTCCCGTTATCCCCAGCATTTT,CASSPDRSRYPQHF,TRBV6-5,.,.,TRBJ1-5
TGTGCCTGGATACGGGGCTCCGGGGCCAACGTCCTGACTTTC,CAWIRGSGANVLTF,TRBV30,.,.,TRBJ2-6
TGTGCCAGCAGCTTAGCGCGGACAGGGATAGTGGACACCATATATTTT,CASSLARTGIVDTIYF,TRBV7-9,TRBD1,.,TRBJ1-3
TGTGCCAGCAGCACCGGGACAGCCTACGAGCAGTACTTC,CASSTGTAYEQYF,TRBV5-5,TRBD1,.,TRBJ2-7
TGTGCCAGCAGCGAACAGGGAATAGATACGCAGTATTTT,CASSEQGIDTQYF,TRBV7-2,.,.,TRBJ2-3
TGTGCCAGCAGTGTGGGACAGGGTGGGGAGGATACGCAGTATTTT,CASSVGQGGEDTQYF,TRBV2,TRBD1,.,TRBJ2-3
TGCGCCAGCAGCACCGGGGCAACTAATGAAAAACTGTTTTTT,CASSTGATNEKLFF,TRBV5-1,.,once,TRBJ1-4
TGTGCCAGCAGCGCACTACAGGGAAGCAATCAGCCCCAGCATTTT,CASSALQGSNQPQHF,TRBV13,.,.,TRBJ1-5
TGTGCCAGCAGCGCGGGACATCGGAACACTGAAGCTTTCTTT,CASSAGHRNTEAFF,TRBV5-6,.,.,TRBJ1-1
TGTGCCAGCAGCGTAGACGGACTAGCCGGGGAGACCCAGTACTTC,CASSVDGLAGETQYF,TRBV9,TRBD2,.,TRBJ2-5
TGCGCCAGCACTACTAGCGGGGGGAGCTCCTACAATGAGCAGTTCTTC,CASTTSGGSSYNEQFF,TRBV5-1,TRBD2,.,TRBJ2-1
TGTGCCAGTAAGGATAGCGACAGCTCCTACGAGCAGTACTTC,CASKDSDSSYEQYF,TRBV19,.,.,TRBJ2-7
TGCGCCAGCAGCCGTGGTTTTTCCGGGACAGGGAACGAGCAGTACTTC,CASSRGFSGTGNEQYF,TRBV4-1,TRBD1,once,TRBJ2-7
TGTGCCAGTTCGGGGGGCCGAACTAATGAAAAACTGTTTTTT,CASSGGRTNEKLFF,TRBV7-2,.,.,TRBJ1-4
TGTGCCAGCTCTGGGGGCTTGAACACCGGGGAGCTGTTTTTT,CASSGGLNTGELFF,TRBV18,.,.,TRBJ2-2
TGTGCCAGCGCGATTACCGAGGCTGTCTCCTACAATGAGCAGTTCTTC,CASAITEAVSYNEQFF,TRBV7-6,.,.,TRBJ2-1
TGCGCCAGCAGCTTGATCCCCACAGCGAACACTGAAGCTTTCTTT,CASSLIPTANTEAFF,TRBV5-1,.,.,TRBJ1-1
TGTGCCAGCAGCTGGCGAATCGGGGGCGAGACCCAGTACTTC,CASSWRIGGETQYF,TRBV11-2,.,.,TRBJ2-5
TGTGCCAGCAGCTCCGGGACAGGTTGGTCTGAAGCTTTCTTT,CASSSGTGWSEAFF,TRBV5-4,TRBD1,once,TRBJ1-1
TGTGCCAGCAGGGAGGGCGGTGGTCAGCCCCAGCATTTT,CASREGGGQPQHF,TRBV2,.,.,TRBJ1-5
TGTGCCAGTAGTTCGACAGCTCAAGAGACCCAGTACTTC,CASSSTAQETQYF,TRBV19,.,once,TRBJ2-5
TGTGCCAGCAGTCTCCGGACAGGGCCTGAATCACCCCTCCACTTT,CASSLRTGPESPLHF,TRBV2,TRBD1,few,TRBJ1-6
TGTGCCAGCAGTTACTCTCGCCCGTCCTACGAGCAGTACTTC,CASSYSRPSYEQYF,TRBV6-5,.,.,TRBJ2-7
TGTGCCAGCAGAGGGGGGAGCTCGAACACCGGGGAGCTGTTTTTT,CASRGGSSNTGELFF,TRBV6-1,.,.,TRBJ2-2
TGTGCCAGCAGTCTCTCCGGGACAGGGGGCAGGGAGACCCAGTACTTC,CASSLSGTGGRETQYF,TRBV28,TRBD1,.,TRBJ2-5
TGTGCCAGCAGCATGGCGGGGGGCCCAGATACGCAGTATTTT,CASSMAGGPDTQYF,TRBV7-3,TRBD2,.,TRBJ2-3
TGTGCCAGCAGCCCCGGGGTAGCGGGGGTATTCAGCTCCTACAATGAGCAGTTCTTC,CASSPGVAGVFSSYNEQFF,TRBV7-2,TRBD2,.,TRBJ2-1
TGTGCCAGCAGCCTAGACAGGGTCAAAACTGAAGCTTTCTTT,CASSLDRVKTEAFF,TRBV6-5,TRBD1,.,TRBJ1-1
TGTGCCAGCTCCCCAAGCCTGGGGGGCTACACCTTC,CASSPSLGGYTF,TRBV18,.,.,TRBJ1-2
TGTGCCAGCAGCATGGGGGCTAGCGGGATAGGTAGGTCCTACAATGAGCAGTTCTTC,CASSMGASGIGRSYNEQFF,TRBV9,TRBD2,.,TRBJ2-1
TGTGCCAGCAGTCATGGGGTACAGGGCAGGGGCTACACCTTC,CASSHGVQGRGYTF,TRBV27,.,.,TRBJ1-2
TGTGCCAGTCGGGGTACAGGGGGCCGGTATAGCAATCAGCCCCAGCATTTT,CASRGTGGRYSNQPQHF,TRBV19,TRBD1,once,TRBJ1-5
TGTGCCAGCAGCTCGCTTGGGGCGGGAGGTGGGACAGATACGCAGTATTTT,CASSSLGAGGGTDTQYF,TRBV5-6,TRBD2,.,TRBJ2-3
TGTGCCAGCAGCCTGGATCGGGGGGCTGAGCAGTACTTC,CASSLDRGAEQYF,TRBV7-6,.,.,TRBJ2-7